This TCR beta chain was obtained from a study of Ad26.COV2.S vaccination and SARS-CoV-2 variants. Clones were sequenced by immunoSEQ multiplex PCR, and TCRdb holds only the in-frame ones, with some missing. This sample yields fewer than 400,000 clones, of which about 89% are seen a single time; approximately 1.9% belongs to the top ten. The CDR3 is made up of 16 amino acids. V was trimmed by 5 bases and J by 0 bases, leaving 13 bases between them. Germline values: CDR1 KGHDR, CDR2 SFDVKD. Treatment reported: 19 received Ad26.COV2.S at low or high dose, single or two shots; about five received placebo; per-sample allocation not given. Material that was analyzed had been drawn on day 63 after the first vaccine or placebo injection.

This TCR was sampled from a person aged 18-60 years who received the Ad26.COV2.S COVID-19 vaccine or a placebo. The sample was peripheral blood, taken in a trial of Ad26.COV2.S vaccine versus placebo. V usage is TRBV24-1 and J usage is TRBJ2-1; D uncertain. CDR3 in amino acids: CATSGPGTYSYNEQFF. In DNA form, the CDR3 reads TGTGCCACCAGTGGCCCAGGCACCTACTCCTACAATGAGCAGTTCTTC.